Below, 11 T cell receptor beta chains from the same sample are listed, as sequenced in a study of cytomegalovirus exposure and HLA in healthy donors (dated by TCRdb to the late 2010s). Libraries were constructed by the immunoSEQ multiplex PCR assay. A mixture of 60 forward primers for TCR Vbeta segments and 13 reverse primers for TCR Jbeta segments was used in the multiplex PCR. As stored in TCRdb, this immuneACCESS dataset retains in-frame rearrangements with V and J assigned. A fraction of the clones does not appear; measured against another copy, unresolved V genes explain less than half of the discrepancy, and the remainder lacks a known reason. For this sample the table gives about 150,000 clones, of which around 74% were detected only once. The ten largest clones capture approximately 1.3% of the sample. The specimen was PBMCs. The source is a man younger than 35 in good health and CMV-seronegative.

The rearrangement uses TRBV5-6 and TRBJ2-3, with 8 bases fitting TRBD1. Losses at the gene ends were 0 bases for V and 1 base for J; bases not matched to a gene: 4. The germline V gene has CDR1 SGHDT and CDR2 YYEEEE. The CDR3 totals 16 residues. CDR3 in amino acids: CASSLVDRGGTDTQYF. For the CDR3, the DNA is TGTGCCAGCAGCTTGGTTGACAGGGGAGGCACAGATACGCAGTATTTT.

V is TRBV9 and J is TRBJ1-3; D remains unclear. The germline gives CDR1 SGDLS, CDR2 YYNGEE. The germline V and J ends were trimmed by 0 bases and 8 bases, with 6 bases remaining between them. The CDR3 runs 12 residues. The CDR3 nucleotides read TGTGCCAGCAGCGTAGGGCAGGACACCATATATTTT. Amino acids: CASSVGQDTIYF.

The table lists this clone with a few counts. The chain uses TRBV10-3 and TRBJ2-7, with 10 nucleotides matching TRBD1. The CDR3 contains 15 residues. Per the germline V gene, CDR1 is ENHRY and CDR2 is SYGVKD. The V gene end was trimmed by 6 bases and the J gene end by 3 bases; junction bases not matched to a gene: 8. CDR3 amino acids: CAIRGTGEGFYEQYF. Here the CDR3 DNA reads TGTGCCATCAGAGGGACAGGGGAGGGGTTCTACGAGCAGTACTTC.

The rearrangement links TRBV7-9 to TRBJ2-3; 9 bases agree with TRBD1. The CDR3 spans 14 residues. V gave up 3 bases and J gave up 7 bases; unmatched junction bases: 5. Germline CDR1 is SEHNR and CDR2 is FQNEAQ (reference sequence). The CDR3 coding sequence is TGTGCCAGCAGCTTGGGACAGGGAGGGAATACGCAGTATTTT. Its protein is CASSLGQGGNTQYF.

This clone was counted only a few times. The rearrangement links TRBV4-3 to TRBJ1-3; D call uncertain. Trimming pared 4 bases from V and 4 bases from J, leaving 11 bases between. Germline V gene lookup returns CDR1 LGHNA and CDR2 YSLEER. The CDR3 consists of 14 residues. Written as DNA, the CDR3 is TGCGCCAGCAGCCCCTCCCCGTCGGGAAACACCATATATTTT. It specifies CASSPSPSGNTIYF.

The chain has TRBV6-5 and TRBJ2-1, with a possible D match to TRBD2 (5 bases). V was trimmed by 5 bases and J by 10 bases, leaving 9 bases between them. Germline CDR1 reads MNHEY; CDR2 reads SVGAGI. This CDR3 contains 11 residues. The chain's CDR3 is CASSLGGEQFF. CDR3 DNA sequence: TGTGCCAGCAGTCTCGGCGGGGAGCAGTTCTTC.

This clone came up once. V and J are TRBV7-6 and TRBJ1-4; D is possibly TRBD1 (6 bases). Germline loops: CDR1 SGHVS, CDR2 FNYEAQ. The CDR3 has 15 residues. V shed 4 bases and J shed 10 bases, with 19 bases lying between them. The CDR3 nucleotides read TGTGCCAGCAGCTACCGGGACGGAGAAGGGGGAAAACTGTTTTTT. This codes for CASSYRDGEGGKLFF.

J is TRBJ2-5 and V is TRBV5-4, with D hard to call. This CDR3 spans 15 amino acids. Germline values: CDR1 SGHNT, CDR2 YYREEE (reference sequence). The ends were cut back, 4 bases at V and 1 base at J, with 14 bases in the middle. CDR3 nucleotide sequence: TGTGCCAGCAGCCCCCCAGCGCAGCCCCAAGAGACCCAGTACTTC. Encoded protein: CASSPPAQPQETQYF.

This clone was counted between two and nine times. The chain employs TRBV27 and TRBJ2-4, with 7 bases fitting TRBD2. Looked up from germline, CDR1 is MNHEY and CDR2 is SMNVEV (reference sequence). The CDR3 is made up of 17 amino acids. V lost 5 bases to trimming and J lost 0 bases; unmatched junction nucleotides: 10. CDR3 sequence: CASSLSAGEIAKNIQYF. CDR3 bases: TGTGCCAGCAGTCTCTCCGCGGGGGAGATAGCCAAAAACATTCAGTACTTC.

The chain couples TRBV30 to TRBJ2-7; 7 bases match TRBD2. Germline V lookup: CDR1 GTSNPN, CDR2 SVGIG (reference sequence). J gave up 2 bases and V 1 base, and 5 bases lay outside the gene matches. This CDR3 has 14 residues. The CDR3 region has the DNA TGTGCCTGGAGTGCTACTAGCGAAGCCTACGAGCAGTACTTC. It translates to CAWSATSEAYEQYF. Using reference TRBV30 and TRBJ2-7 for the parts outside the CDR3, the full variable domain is SQTIHQWPATLVQPVGSPLSLECTVEGTSNPNLYWYRQAAGRGLQLLFYSVGIGQISSEVPQNLSASRPQDRQFILSSKKLLLSDSGFYLCAWSATSEAYEQYFGPGTRLTVT.

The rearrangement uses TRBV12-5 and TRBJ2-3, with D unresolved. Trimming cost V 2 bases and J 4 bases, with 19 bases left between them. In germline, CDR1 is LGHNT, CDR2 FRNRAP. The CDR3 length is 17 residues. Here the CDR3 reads CASGLRGDSAVPDTQYF. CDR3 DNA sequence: TGTGCTAGTGGTTTGCGAGGAGACTCCGCCGTCCCAGATACGCAGTATTTT.